There are many counts of the clone carrying this T cell receptor beta chain. Its matching antigen is unknown. The data were obtained in a study of spatial heterogeneity in lung cancer. Turning to the study itself: The study found that TCR transcript counts in tumor regions correlated strongly with a matched bulk RNA-seq T cell module score. Unique TCR and UMI combinations averaged more than ten appearances each in raw reads. Points from the study as a whole: Tumoral mutation counts were tracked by counts of expanded intratumoral alpha and beta TCRs. Coverage of tumor T cells was estimated at roughly 7% for alpha chains and 13% to 15% for beta chains.

Indicated time point: sample taken at primary tumor resection. Carried by each TCR cDNA molecule was a unique molecular identifier. Each CDR3 protein gets one entry after TCRdb re-called the 5' RACE reads with MiXCR. The sample records around 100,000 distinct CDR3 sequences, 3.5% to 5% being singletons. The germline gives CDR1 LGHDT, CDR2 YNNKEL (reference sequence). Between the trimmed V and J ends, which lost 8 bases and 5 bases, there was a span of 13 bases. The CDR3 extends over 13 amino acids. This clonotype was obtained from a male donor with early-stage non-small cell lung cancer. V gene TRBV3-1 combines with J gene TRBJ1-5; possibly TRBD1 for D (5 bases). The material was lung tumor tissue, obtained at surgery. CDR3 sequence: CASSRDGYQPQHF. The CDR3 DNA reads TGTGCCAGCTCTCGGGACGGGTATCAGCCCCAGCATTTT.